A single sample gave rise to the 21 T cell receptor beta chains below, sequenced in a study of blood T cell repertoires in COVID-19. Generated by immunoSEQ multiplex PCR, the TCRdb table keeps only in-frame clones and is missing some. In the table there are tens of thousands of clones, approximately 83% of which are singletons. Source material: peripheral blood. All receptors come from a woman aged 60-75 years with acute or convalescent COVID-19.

The CDR3 DNA is TGCGCCAGCAGCCTGACTAGCGGGGGCTACAATGAGCAGTTCTTC. It is translated as CASSLTSGGYNEQFF. The chain employs TRBV10-1 and TRBJ2-1; 12 positions agree with TRBD2. J gave up 3 bases and V 6 bases, and 3 bases lay outside the gene matches. The CDR3 covers 15 residues. Germline V gene data show CDR1 as WNHNN and CDR2 as SYGVQD (reference sequence).

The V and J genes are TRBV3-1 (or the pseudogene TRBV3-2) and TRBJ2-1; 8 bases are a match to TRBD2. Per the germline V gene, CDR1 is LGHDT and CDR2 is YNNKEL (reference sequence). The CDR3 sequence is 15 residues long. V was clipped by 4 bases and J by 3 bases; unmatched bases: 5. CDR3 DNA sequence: TGTGCCAGCAGCCCCGGGGGACTAGTCTACAATGAGCAGTTCTTC. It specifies CASSPGGLVYNEQFF.

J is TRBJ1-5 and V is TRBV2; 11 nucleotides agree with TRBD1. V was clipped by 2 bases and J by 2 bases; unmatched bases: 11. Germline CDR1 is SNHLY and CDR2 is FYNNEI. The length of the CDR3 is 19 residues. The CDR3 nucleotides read TGTGCCAGCAGTGAATTTAGGACAGGGGGCAGGGTAGGCAATCAGCCCCAGCATTTT. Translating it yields CASSEFRTGGRVGNQPQHF. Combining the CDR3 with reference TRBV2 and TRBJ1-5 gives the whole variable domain EPEVTQTPSHQVTQMGQEVILRCVPISNHLYFYWYRQILGQKVEFLVSFYNNEISEKSEIFDDQFSVERPDGSNFTLKIRSTKLEDSAMYFCASSEFRTGGRVGNQPQHFGDGTRLSIL.

DNA of the CDR3: TGTGCCAGCAGCTTAGGGGAGGAGGAAAACACCATATATTTT. Translating gives CASSLGEEENTIYF. V and J are TRBV7-9 and TRBJ1-3; D not certain. CDR3 length: 14 amino acids. V lost 1 base and J 6 bases, leaving 10 bases between the germline ends. Germline CDR1 is SEHNR and CDR2 is FQNEAQ (reference sequence).

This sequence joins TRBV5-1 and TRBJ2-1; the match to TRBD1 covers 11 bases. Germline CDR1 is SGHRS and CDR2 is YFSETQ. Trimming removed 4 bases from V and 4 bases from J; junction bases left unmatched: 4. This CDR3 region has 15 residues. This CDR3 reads CASSKDRGLYNEQFF. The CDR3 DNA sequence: TGCGCCAGCAGCAAGGACAGGGGGCTGTACAATGAGCAGTTCTTC.

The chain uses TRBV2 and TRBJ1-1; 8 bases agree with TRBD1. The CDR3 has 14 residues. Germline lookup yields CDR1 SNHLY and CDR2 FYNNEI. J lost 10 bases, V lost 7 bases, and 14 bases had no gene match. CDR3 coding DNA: TGTGCCAGCAAGGACTACACGGGGACAGGAGCAGCTTTCTTT. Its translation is CASKDYTGTGAAFF. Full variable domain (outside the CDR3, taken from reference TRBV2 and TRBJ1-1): EPEVTQTPSHQVTQMGQEVILRCVPISNHLYFYWYRQILGQKVEFLVSFYNNEISEKSEIFDDQFSVERPDGSNFTLKIRSTKLEDSAMYFCASKDYTGTGAAFFGQGTRLTVV.

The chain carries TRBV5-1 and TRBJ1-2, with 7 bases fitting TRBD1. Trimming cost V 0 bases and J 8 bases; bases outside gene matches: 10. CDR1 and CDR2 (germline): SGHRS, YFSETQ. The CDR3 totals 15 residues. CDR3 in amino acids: CASSLEALQGRGYTF. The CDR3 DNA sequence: TGCGCCAGCAGCTTGGAGGCCCTACAGGGGCGCGGCTACACCTTC.

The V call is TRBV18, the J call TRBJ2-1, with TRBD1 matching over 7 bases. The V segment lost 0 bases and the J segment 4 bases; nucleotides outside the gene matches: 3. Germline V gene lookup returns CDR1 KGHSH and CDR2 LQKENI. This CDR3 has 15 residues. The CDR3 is CASSPPSTGYNEQFF. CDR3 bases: TGTGCCAGCTCACCACCTTCGACAGGGTACAATGAGCAGTTCTTC.

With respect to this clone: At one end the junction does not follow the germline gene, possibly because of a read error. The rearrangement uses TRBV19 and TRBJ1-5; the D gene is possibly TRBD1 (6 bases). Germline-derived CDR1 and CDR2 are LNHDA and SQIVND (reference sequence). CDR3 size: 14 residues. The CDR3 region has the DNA TGTACCAGTAACCCCCTACAGGGATATCAGCCCCAGCATTTT. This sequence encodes CTSNPLQGYQPQHF.

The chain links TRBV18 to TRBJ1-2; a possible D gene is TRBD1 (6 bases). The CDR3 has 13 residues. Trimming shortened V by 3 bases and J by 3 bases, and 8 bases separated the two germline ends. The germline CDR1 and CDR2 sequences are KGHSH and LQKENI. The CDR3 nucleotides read TGTGCCAGCTCACCGGACAGCGACTATGGCTACACCTTC. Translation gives CASSPDSDYGYTF.

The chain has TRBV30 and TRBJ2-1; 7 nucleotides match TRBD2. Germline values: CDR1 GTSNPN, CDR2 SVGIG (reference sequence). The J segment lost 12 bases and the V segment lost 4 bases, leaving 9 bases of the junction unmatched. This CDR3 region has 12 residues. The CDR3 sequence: CAWTPGGGAQFF. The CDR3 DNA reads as TGTGCCTGGACTCCGGGAGGAGGGGCGCAGTTCTTC.

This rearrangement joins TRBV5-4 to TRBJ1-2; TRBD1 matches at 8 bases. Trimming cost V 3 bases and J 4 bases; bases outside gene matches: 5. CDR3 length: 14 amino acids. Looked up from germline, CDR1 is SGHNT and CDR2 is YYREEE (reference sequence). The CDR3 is CASSSDRARYGYTF. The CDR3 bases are TGTGCCAGCAGCTCGGACAGGGCTCGCTATGGCTACACCTTC.

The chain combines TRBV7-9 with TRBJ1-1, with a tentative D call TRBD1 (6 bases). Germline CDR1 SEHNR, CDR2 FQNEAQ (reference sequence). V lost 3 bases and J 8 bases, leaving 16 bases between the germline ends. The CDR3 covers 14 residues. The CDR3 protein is CASSLGLGTLEAFF. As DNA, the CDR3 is TGTGCCAGCAGCTTGGGGTTGGGGACACTAGAAGCTTTCTTT.

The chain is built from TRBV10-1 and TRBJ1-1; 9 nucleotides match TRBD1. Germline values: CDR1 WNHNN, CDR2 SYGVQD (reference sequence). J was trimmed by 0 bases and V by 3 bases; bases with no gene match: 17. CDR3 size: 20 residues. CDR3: CASSDYPGQGMTIMNTEAFF. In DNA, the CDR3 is TGCGCCAGCAGTGATTACCCGGGACAGGGAATGACTATCATGAACACTGAAGCTTTCTTT.

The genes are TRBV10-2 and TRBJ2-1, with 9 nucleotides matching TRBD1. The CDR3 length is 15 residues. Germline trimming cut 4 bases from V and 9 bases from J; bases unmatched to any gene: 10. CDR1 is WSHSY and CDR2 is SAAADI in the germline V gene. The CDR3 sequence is CASSARDREIIEQFF. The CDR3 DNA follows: TGCGCCAGCAGTGCCCGGGACAGGGAGATAATTGAGCAGTTCTTC.

DNA for the CDR3: TGCGCCAGCAGCTTGGCTGGGGGCAGAGCAGATACGCAGTATTTT. Translating it yields CASSLAGGRADTQYF. The V call is TRBV5-1, the J call TRBJ2-3; weak D call: TRBD1 (6 bases). V dropped 0 bases and J dropped 4 bases, with 12 bases sitting between them. The CDR3 runs to 15 residues. Germline V gene data show CDR1 as SGHRS and CDR2 as YFSETQ.

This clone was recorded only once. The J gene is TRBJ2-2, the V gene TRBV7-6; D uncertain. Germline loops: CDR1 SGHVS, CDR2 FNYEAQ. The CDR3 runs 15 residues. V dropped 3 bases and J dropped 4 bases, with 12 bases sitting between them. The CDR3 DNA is TGTGCCAGCAGCTTTAGAGACGAGGCCACCGGGGAGCTGTTTTTT. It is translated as CASSFRDEATGELFF.

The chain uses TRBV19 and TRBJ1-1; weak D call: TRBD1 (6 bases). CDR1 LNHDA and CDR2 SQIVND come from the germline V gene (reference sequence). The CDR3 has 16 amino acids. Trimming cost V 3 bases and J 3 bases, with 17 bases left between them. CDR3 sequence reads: CASSISAGASDTEAFF. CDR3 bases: TGTGCCAGTAGTATCTCCGCGGGGGCAAGTGACACTGAAGCTTTCTTT.

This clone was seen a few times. The CDR3 protein is CASSLEGHSTNEQFF. CDR3 nucleotides: TGTGCCAGCAGCTTAGAAGGACACTCAACAAATGAGCAGTTCTTC. V is TRBV7-6 and J is TRBJ2-1; tentatively, D is TRBD1 (5 bases). The germline V gene encodes CDR1 SGHVS and CDR2 FNYEAQ. The CDR3 loop spans 15 amino acids. V dropped 1 base and J dropped 7 bases, with 14 bases sitting between them.

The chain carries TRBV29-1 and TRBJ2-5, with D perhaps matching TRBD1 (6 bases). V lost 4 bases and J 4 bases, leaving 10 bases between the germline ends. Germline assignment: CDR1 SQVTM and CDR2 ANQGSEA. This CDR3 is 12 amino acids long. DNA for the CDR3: TGCAGCGTTGTACAGGGAGTAGAGACCCAGTACTTC. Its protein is CSVVQGVETQYF. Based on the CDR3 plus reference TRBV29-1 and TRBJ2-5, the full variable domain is SAVISQKPSRDICQRGTSLTIQCQVDSQVTMMFWYRQQPGQSLTLIATANQGSEATYESGFVIDKFPISRPNLTFSTLTVSNMSPEDSSIYLCSVVQGVETQYFGPGTRLLVL.

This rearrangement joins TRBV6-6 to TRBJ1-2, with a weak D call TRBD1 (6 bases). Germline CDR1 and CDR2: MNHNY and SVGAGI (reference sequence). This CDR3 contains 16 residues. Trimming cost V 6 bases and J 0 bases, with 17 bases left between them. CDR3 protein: CASSSESGAANYGYTF. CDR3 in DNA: TGTGCCAGCAGCAGTGAATCAGGGGCCGCTAACTATGGCTACACCTTC.